This T cell receptor beta chain was sequenced during a study of cytomegalovirus exposure and HLA in healthy donors. Amplification used 60 Vbeta primers and 13 Jbeta primers. Assay used: immunoSEQ multiplex PCR; TCRdb lists only in-frame clones, some missing. The data hold 95,000 to 150,000 clones, with 70% to 85% observed a single time. This CDR3 contains 13 residues. V lost 0 bases to trimming and J lost 3 bases, with 6 bases between them. Germline CDR1 reads SGHDN; CDR2 reads FVKESK. The chain employs TRBV14 and TRBJ2-7; D unclear. The receptor was derived from a man aged 18 to 30 in good health and CMV-seropositive. Sequenced input: PBMCs. The CDR3 spells CASSQDFGYEQYF. In DNA, the CDR3 is TGTGCCAGCAGCCAAGATTTCGGCTACGAGCAGTACTTC.